One and the same sample provided the 32 T cell receptor beta chains below, sequenced in a study of T cell repertoires in ileal Crohn's disease. The assay was immunoSEQ multiplex PCR, and TCRdb's table has in-frame clones only and misses some. The sample yields 55,000 to 65,000 clones, approximately 88% seen once. The time point denotes: neoterminal ileum biopsy at postoperative endoscopy, about 6 months after surgery. Sample: ileal tissue. Receptor source: an adult with Crohn's disease.

V gene TRBV10-1 combines with J gene TRBJ2-2; TRBD2 aligns across 8 bases. Trimming took 3 bases from V and 5 from J; bases not matched to a gene: 5. The germline gives CDR1 WNHNN, CDR2 SYGVQD (reference sequence). This CDR3 is 15 amino acids long. CDR3 protein: CASSDPGGPTGELFF. In DNA, the CDR3 is TGCGCCAGCAGTGACCCGGGGGGGCCGACCGGGGAGCTGTTTTTT.

This chain links TRBV6-1 with TRBJ2-1; 10 nucleotides align to TRBD1. Germline CDR1 and CDR2: MNHNS and SASEGT. The CDR3 is made up of 15 amino acids. V shed 3 bases and J 3 bases; nucleotides not matched to a gene: 2. The CDR3 reads CASSEDRGYYNEQFF. The CDR3 nucleotides read TGTGCCAGCAGTGAGGACAGGGGGTACTACAATGAGCAGTTCTTC.

This clone was recorded only once. V usage is TRBV5-4 and J usage is TRBJ1-3; tentatively, D is TRBD1 (6 bases). Trimming removed 2 bases at V and 2 bases at J, with 11 bases between. Germline CDR1 and CDR2: SGHNT and YYREEE (reference sequence). There are 15 residues in the CDR3. This chain's CDR3 is CASSLKGGTGNTIYF. The CDR3 bases are TGTGCCAGCAGCTTAAAAGGGGGAACTGGAAACACCATATATTTT.

The rearrangement joins TRBV30 to TRBJ1-5, with a tentative D call TRBD1 (6 bases). The V and J ends lost 1 base and 8 bases respectively, with 15 bases between them. The CDR3 sequence is 14 residues long. The germline V gene encodes CDR1 GTSNPN and CDR2 SVGIG (reference sequence). CDR3 sequence (DNA): TGTGCCTGGAGTGAACCAGGGGATCGAAAGCCCCAGCATTTT. Translation: CAWSEPGDRKPQHF.

V usage is TRBV5-4 and J usage is TRBJ1-2, with 9 positions matching TRBD1. CDR1 and CDR2 from the germline V gene are SGHNT and YYREEE (reference sequence). V dropped 2 bases and J dropped 4; count of bases not matched to a gene: 3. The CDR3 contains 14 residues. This CDR3 reads CASSFQTGGYGYTF. For the CDR3, the DNA is TGTGCCAGCAGCTTCCAGACAGGGGGCTATGGCTACACCTTC.

The CDR3 coding sequence is TGTGCCAGCTCACCCCCCATAGCGGGGGGGCGGAATGAGCAGTTCTTC. Its translation: CASSPPIAGGRNEQFF. The V gene is TRBV18, the J gene TRBJ2-1; 11 positions agree with TRBD2. Trimming cost V 3 bases and J 7 bases; bases outside gene matches: 8. The CDR3 contains 16 residues. CDR1 KGHSH and CDR2 LQKENI come from the germline V gene.

The chain joins TRBV5-5 to TRBJ1-1; D unclear. From germline, CDR1 is SGHKS and CDR2 YYEKEE (reference sequence). The CDR3 spans 13 residues. V lost 2 bases and J lost 4, with 9 bases in between. CDR3 protein: CASSFGPGTEAFF. CDR3 in DNA: TGTGCCAGCAGCTTCGGCCCGGGCACTGAAGCTTTCTTT.

The V and J genes are TRBV11-2 and TRBJ2-1, with TRBD1 matching 10 bases. The CDR3 is made up of 17 amino acids. Trimming took 6 bases from V and 6 from J; bases not matched to a gene: 14. Germline V gene sequence: CDR1 SGHAT, CDR2 FQNNGV. The CDR3 nucleotides are TGTGCCAGCAGTCTACCCTCAGGGACAGGGGATGTCAATGAGCAGTTCTTC. Translating it yields CASSLPSGTGDVNEQFF.

This chain links TRBV13 with TRBJ2-3, with TRBD2 identical over 14 bases. The germline CDR1 and CDR2 sequences are PRHDT and FYEKMQ (reference sequence). Trimming cost V 4 bases and J 2 bases; bases outside gene matches: 14. The CDR3 covers 20 residues. The CDR3 DNA reads as TGTGCCAGCAGCTCCCAGACTAGCGGGGGGGCCGGATGGGACACAGATACGCAGTATTTT. Amino acid sequence: CASSSQTSGGAGWDTDTQYF.

This chain uses TRBV29-1 with TRBJ1-2; 9 positions match TRBD1. The germline gives CDR1 SQVTM, CDR2 ANQGSEA. V shed 4 bases and J 8 bases; nucleotides not matched to a gene: 14. The CDR3 sequence is 15 residues long. The CDR3 DNA reads TGCAGCGTTGGGTCCGGGACAGGGTATAACGTAGGCTACACCTTC. It specifies CSVGSGTGYNVGYTF.

The rearrangement uses TRBV5-8 and TRBJ1-4, with 9 bases that match TRBD1. V lost 4 bases, J lost 7 bases, and 17 bases stayed unmatched. The V gene's germline CDR1 is SGHTS and CDR2 YDEGEE. This CDR3 region has 18 residues. The CDR3 protein is CASSALPGQGSVGEKLFF. The DNA of the CDR3 is TGTGCCAGCAGCGCCTTGCCGGGACAGGGCAGCGTCGGTGAAAAACTGTTTTTT.

V gene TRBV5-1 combines with J gene TRBJ1-2, with TRBD1 matching 8 bases. Germline assignment: CDR1 SGHRS and CDR2 YFSETQ. CDR3 size: 14 residues. The ends lost 6 bases at V and 8 bases at J; junction bases unmatched: 12. CDR3 DNA: TGCGCCAGCAACGAGGGGACAGGTACGATCGGCTACACCTTC. Translation gives CASNEGTGTIGYTF.

The chain couples TRBV27 to TRBJ2-1; 7 nucleotides agree with TRBD1. CDR3 length: 15 residues. The V gene end was trimmed by 2 bases and the J gene end by 8 bases; junction bases not matched to a gene: 9. From germline, CDR1 is MNHEY and CDR2 SMNVEV (reference sequence). CDR3 DNA: TGTGCCAGCAGTTTAGGCTTTAGGGGGCAGGATGAGCAGTTCTTC. It yields the protein CASSLGFRGQDEQFF.

V gene TRBV7-2 combines with J gene TRBJ1-5, with TRBD1 matching 7 bases. Germline V CDR1 and CDR2: SGHTA, FQGNSA. With 5 bases clipped from V and 6 bases from J, the junction kept 10 bases outside the gene matches. The CDR3 has 15 residues. Here the CDR3 reads CASSQGQYLGQPQHF. CDR3 DNA sequence: TGTGCCAGCAGCCAGGGACAGTATTTAGGTCAGCCCCAGCATTTT.

The chain recombines TRBV6-1 with TRBJ1-1; D unresolved. CDR1 and CDR2 from the germline V gene are MNHNS and SASEGT. Deletions cut 10 bases from V and 7 bases from J, with 10 bases between. This CDR3 contains 10 residues. The CDR3 bases are TGTGCCACTACGAGGGTTGAAGCTTTCTTT. Translated: CATTRVEAFF.

The CDR3 spells CASSQEGSATNEKLFF. The CDR3 bases are TGCGCCAGCAGCCAAGAAGGGAGCGCAACTAATGAAAAACTGTTTTTT. The V gene is TRBV4-3, the J gene TRBJ1-4; D is uncertain. Trimming stripped 0 bases from V and 0 bases from J, with 8 bases between. Germline CDR1 is LGHNA and CDR2 is YSLEER. CDR3 length: 16 amino acids.

J is TRBJ1-4 and V is TRBV7-9; TRBD1 matches 8 bases. The CDR3 has 19 amino acids. Germline-derived CDR1 and CDR2 are SEHNR and FQNEAQ (reference sequence). Trimming cost V 3 bases and J 5 bases; bases outside gene matches: 17. DNA of the CDR3: TGTGCCAGCAGCTTCGGACAGGGATCCTTTCAGGTCGGGAATGAAAAACTGTTTTTT. As protein: CASSFGQGSFQVGNEKLFF.

This clone was counted a single time. This sequence joins TRBV10-1 and TRBJ1-1, with a possible D match to TRBD1 (5 bases). V lost 4 bases and J lost 3, with 6 bases in between. CDR1 and CDR2 (germline): WNHNN, SYGVQD (reference sequence). This CDR3 has 12 amino acids. CDR3 DNA sequence: TGCGCCAGCAGTGCAGGGCACACTGAAGCTTTCTTT. Its protein is CASSAGHTEAFF.

J is TRBJ2-2 and V is TRBV6-6; the D is unclear. Germline V gene sequence: CDR1 MNHNY, CDR2 SVGAGI (reference sequence). The germline V and J ends were trimmed by 2 bases and 5 bases, with 9 bases remaining between them. The CDR3 is 14 amino acids. The CDR3: CASSYHTATGELFF. CDR3 DNA: TGTGCCAGCAGTTACCATACAGCTACCGGGGAGCTGTTTTTT.

V and J are TRBV4-2 and TRBJ2-6; 7 nucleotides align to TRBD2. Germline V lookup: CDR1 LGHNA, CDR2 YNFKEQ. The CDR3 is 18 residues long. With V trimmed by 2 bases and J by 0 bases, 7 bases remained unmatched. CDR3 in DNA: TGTGCCAGCAGCCAATCGGGAGGTAGGAGCTCTGGGGCCAACGTCCTGACTTTC. Protein sequence: CASSQSGGRSSGANVLTF.

CDR3 nucleotide sequence: TGTGCCAGCAGCTTAACCCCCAGGACAGGCGGCTACACCTTC. Its protein is CASSLTPRTGGYTF. This rearrangement joins TRBV7-9 to TRBJ1-2, with 7 bases fitting TRBD1. Germline V gene data show CDR1 as SEHNR and CDR2 as FQNEAQ (reference sequence). The CDR3 spans 14 residues. The J segment lost 8 bases and the V segment lost 2 bases, leaving 8 bases of the junction unmatched. Looking up the rest from reference TRBV7-9 and TRBJ1-2 gives the full variable domain: DTGVSQNPRHKITKRGQNVTFRCDPISEHNRLYWYRQTLGQGPEFLTYFQNEAQLEKSRLLSDRFSAERPKGSFSTLEIQRTEQGDSAMYLCASSLTPRTGGYTFGSGTRLTVV.

The rearrangement joins TRBV10-3 to TRBJ2-7, with D unresolved. V lost 6 bases and J lost 1, with 7 bases in between. Germline assignment: CDR1 ENHRY and CDR2 SYGVKD. This CDR3 has 12 residues. CDR3 amino acids: CAISDTSYEQYV. CDR3 bases: TGTGCCATCAGCGACACTTCCTACGAGCAGTACGTC.

The genes are TRBV28 and TRBJ2-1; D is unclear. V gave up 6 bases and J gave up 6 bases, with 18 bases separating them. Germline lookup yields CDR1 MDHEN and CDR2 SYDVKM. CDR3 length equals 15 residues. CDR3 residues: CASSPSTLNPNEQFF. The CDR3 DNA sequence: TGTGCCAGCAGCCCTTCTACCCTAAACCCCAATGAGCAGTTCTTC.

The rearrangement uses TRBV19 and TRBJ2-7, with unresolved D. Trimming removed 5 bases at V and 6 bases at J, with 14 bases between. The germline V gene encodes CDR1 LNHDA and CDR2 SQIVND (reference sequence). The CDR3 is made up of 13 amino acids. This CDR3 reads CASSRVLTSEQYV. Written as DNA, the CDR3 is TGTGCCAGTAGTCGGGTCCTCACCTCCGAGCAGTACGTC.

This chain links TRBV6-1 with TRBJ1-4, with 9 nucleotides matching TRBD1. V trimming: 3 bases; J trimming: 4 bases; junction bases outside the gene matches: 6. Germline values: CDR1 MNHNS, CDR2 SASEGT. This CDR3 comprises 16 residues. The CDR3 DNA reads as TGTGCCAGCAGTGACCTACAGGGGGCGGGTAATGAAAAACTGTTTTTT. Translated: CASSDLQGAGNEKLFF.

CDR3 nucleotides: TGTGCCAGCAGGAATACAGGGGCGCCTTCATTAGAAGCTTTCTTT. Amino acids: CASRNTGAPSLEAFF. This chain connects TRBV6-6 to TRBJ1-1; 7 nucleotides agree with TRBD1. Per the germline V gene, CDR1 is MNHNY and CDR2 is SVGAGI (reference sequence). The length of the CDR3 is 15 residues. With 6 bases clipped from V and 8 bases from J, the junction kept 15 bases outside the gene matches.

The DNA of the CDR3 is TGTGCCAGTAGTATTGACAGGGGTGATACGCAGTATTTT. Translated, it gives CASSIDRGDTQYF. This chain links TRBV19 with TRBJ2-3, with 8 bases fitting TRBD1. Unmatched junction bases numbered 2, after V lost 3 bases and J lost 6 bases. The CDR3 loop spans 13 amino acids. The V gene's germline CDR1 is LNHDA and CDR2 SQIVND (reference sequence).

The rearrangement links TRBV5-5 to TRBJ1-1, with TRBD1 as a possible D gene (6 bases). The CDR3 totals 14 residues. V dropped 0 bases and J dropped 2 bases, with 8 bases sitting between them. Germline CDR1 reads SGHKS; CDR2 reads YYEKEE (reference sequence). The CDR3 spells CASSLVQGNTEAFF. The CDR3 region has the DNA TGTGCCAGCAGCTTGGTACAGGGTAACACTGAAGCTTTCTTT.

The chain joins TRBV27 to TRBJ1-5, with D possibly matching TRBD1 (6 bases). Trimming took off 5 bases at V and 7 bases at J, with 12 bases between the two ends. The CDR3 is made up of 13 amino acids. Germline V gene lookup returns CDR1 MNHEY and CDR2 SMNVEV (reference sequence). In nucleotides, the CDR3 is TGTGCCAGCAGTCCTAAACAGGGACAGCCCCAGCATTTT. Amino acid sequence: CASSPKQGQPQHF.

The rearrangement joins TRBV5-4 to TRBJ1-2; a weak D match, TRBD1 (5 bases). Trimming took off 0 bases at V and 8 bases at J, with 17 bases between the two ends. This CDR3 contains 15 residues. Germline-derived CDR1 and CDR2 are SGHNT and YYREEE (reference sequence). The CDR3 DNA sequence: TGTGCCAGCAGCTTGGAGCAGGGATGGATAGGAGGCTACACCTTC. Protein product: CASSLEQGWIGGYTF. Using reference TRBV5-4 and TRBJ1-2 for the parts outside the CDR3, the full variable domain is ETGVTQSPTHLIKTRGQQVTLRCSSQSGHNTVSWYQQALGQGPQFIFQYYREEENGRGNFPPRFSGLQFPNYSSELNVNALELDDSALYLCASSLEQGWIGGYTFGSGTRLTVV.

The V call is TRBV18, the J call TRBJ2-3; D not certain. V lost 5 bases and J lost 6, with 6 bases in between. CDR3 size: 11 residues. Germline V lookup: CDR1 KGHSH, CDR2 LQKENI. DNA for the CDR3: TGTGCCAGCTCATCCCGGGATACGCAGTATTTT. Translating it yields CASSSRDTQYF.

V and J are TRBV6-5 and TRBJ1-5; 7 bases agree with TRBD1. This CDR3 comprises 13 residues. Germline V gene data show CDR1 as MNHEY and CDR2 as SVGAGI. V lost 6 bases and J lost 5; bases outside the gene matches: 4. The CDR3 loop is CASRNTGDQPQHF. The CDR3, as DNA: TGTGCCAGCAGAAATACAGGGGATCAGCCCCAGCATTTT.